This TCR beta chain was captured by sequencing in a study of cytomegalovirus exposure and HLA in healthy donors (dated by TCRdb to 2016 to 2017). For the wider study: An earlier analysis of several hundred of the donors reported about 250 Gb of sequence data and 120 million or so unique TCR beta sequences from about 180 million T cells. About 300 gigabases of sequencing data and tens of millions of unique TCR sequences were included in an early release covering around 600 HLA-typed donors. Among the roughly 380 genotyped donors, roughly 80% belonged to the genetic ancestry cluster associated with self-reported Caucasian donors. The study aimed to test whether signatures of past pathogen exposure could be identified by cataloging public T cell receptors. The study used immunosequencing to profile the T cell repertoires of hundreds of subjects and linked those repertoires to cytomegalovirus serostatus. Besides the first cohort of roughly 640 subjects, a separate validation cohort made up of 95 to 150 different subjects was used. To predict cytomegalovirus infection status, the study brought together high-throughput TCR immunosequencing, statistical association of individual TCRs with disease status, and machine learning. A later analysis re-analyzed previously published TCR beta repertoires from 550 to 700 donors and added high-resolution HLA genotyping to study TCR occurrence patterns. In the later analysis, no new phenotypic data were used to find candidate immune exposures; instead, reliance was placed on TCR beta sequences and their occurrence across donors. In an earlier analysis of around 540 of the donors, high-throughput TCR beta sequencing was used to judge whether each TCR beta V gene segment behaved as functional or pseudogenic. Donor age, sex, ethnicity and CMV serostatus were compiled alongside the repertoire data. A later genetic analysis used genome-wide SNP genotypes for about 60% of the 666 donors, treating that subset as a discovery cohort. All discovery cohort repertoires had been generated on a single sequencing platform. Class I and class II HLA loci were covered by the typing at four-digit resolution. Typing coverage varied by locus: roughly 629-630 donors for A, B, C, DRB1 and DQB1; under 550 for DQA1; about 570 for DPA1; more than 450 for DPB1. Several DR-DQ haplotypes were handled as single units for association and clustering because linkage in the cohort was strong. On average, about 240,000 unique TCR beta nucleotide sequences were sequenced per donor among a few hundred genotyped donors of the cohort, with around 19% of those sequences being non-productive.

In total, 600 or so healthy bone marrow donors made up the cohort. All cohort members were sampled while nominally healthy, although unrecorded immune exposures were likely present. The donor was CMV seronegative and was included in the group of 352 seronegative cohort members. Each donor provided a peripheral blood sample, and peripheral blood mononuclear cells were used for TCR beta sequencing. Genomic DNA extraction from the blood cell samples was performed with the Qiagen DNeasy Blood Extraction Kit. From the cysteine through the phenylalanine, the CDR3 covers 16 amino acids. Only the CDR3 DNA is retained, 48 bases long and in frame from the first base. V lost 5 bases and J lost 0 bases; the stretch between them is 14 bases long. The germline V gene (reference sequence) supplies CDR1 MNHEY and CDR2 SMNVEV. On this clone itself: Its antigen specificity is not known. No qualities accompany the bases; no much larger clone lies one base away.

The library was made by the immunoSEQ multiplex PCR assay. For the multiplex PCR, a mixture combining 60 forward primers for TCR Vbeta segments and 13 reverse primers for TCR Jbeta segments was used. Amplification of the CDR3 region of rearranged TCR beta genes was performed with a multiplex PCR assay on genomic DNA. Amplified TCR beta libraries were sequenced as 87-base-pair reads on the Illumina HiSeq System. Under the source paper's analysis protocol: In a later analysis, tens of millions of unique TCR beta chains were counted across the 666 repertoires, and roughly 9.9 million of these chains were shared by at least two donors. Raw reads were error-corrected and collapsed into unique sequences by a nearest-neighbor algorithm in which closely related sequences were merged to remove PCR and sequencing errors. To assign V, D and J gene segments, CDR3 sequences were aligned to IMGT reference sequences. For a sequence to be retained, at least a six-nucleotide match to both a V gene segment and a J gene segment was required. A rearrangement was called productive if the CDR3 had no stop codons and remained in frame with V and J, and every other rearrangement was called non-productive. CDR3 was defined by IMGT convention, running from the second conserved V-encoded cysteine to the conserved J-encoded phenylalanine. The earlier analysis of 500 to 600 of the donors excluded sequences that lacked an unambiguous match to a single V gene segment. In an earlier analysis of almost 600 of the donors, a V segment was called functional when productive rearrangements were above 56.7%, and segregating when the standard deviation between donors exceeded 5%. To diagnose cytomegalovirus status from the catalog of TCR beta chain sequences, a statistical classification framework was built. V and J gene assignment, in a later analysis, came from comparing TCR nucleotide sequences with IMGT/GENE-DB human TR gene sequences. The TCRdist pipeline was used in a later analysis to assign CDR3 sequences and most-parsimonious VDJ recombination scenarios. In a later analysis, every TCR beta chain was defined by the combination of its CDR3 amino acid sequence and its V-gene family, and reads without a unique V-gene family were dropped. In a later analysis, around 600 highly shared, low-generation-probability nucleotide sequences were removed to address suspected cross-contamination and a sequencing artifact. In a later analysis, a clonal expansion index for each public chain was calculated from normalized within-repertoire ranks of inferred template counts. In a later analysis, generation probabilities were computed using a VDJ recombination model fitted to out-of-frame rearrangements, and the results were checked against IGoR. A later analysis scored TCR-TCR, TCR-HLA and TCR-CMV co-occurrence with hypergeometric tests, applying a repertoire-size bias correction to TCR pairs. To estimate false discovery rates, a later analysis permuted the HLA or CMV assignments 20 times. In a later analysis, co-occurring TCRs were grouped using DBSCAN, and TCRdist sequence similarity was added for clustering within HLA-allele-positive subsets. For co-occurrence clustering, repertoires with fewer than 30,000 or more than 120,000 public chains were excluded, along with roughly 5 repertoires with anomalous nucleotide sharing. Here the immuneACCESS table is served through TCRdb, limited to in-frame sequences with V and J called. Missing clones are a known gap in these copies; in checked studies unresolved V genes cover under half, and the rest lacks a known reason. Clone size and V and J calls were adopted from that table, with D and trimming inferred from the DNA. The sample data list around 150,000 clones, and approximately 79% of these were observed just once. The ten largest clones represent about 2% of the sample.

Study-level results and caveats: A later genetic analysis reported fewer N-insertions in productive TCRs among donors in an Asian-associated ancestry cluster than the approximately 670-donor mean. A later analysis found that TCR association rates varied across HLA loci, with DRB1 alleles showing the most associated TCRs and HLA-C alleles the fewest. The presence/absence analyses assumed that sequencing depth was roughly uniform across donors, and that assumption may not be true. Specific HLA alleles were associated with around 18,000 TCR beta sequences at a false discovery rate of 0.05 in a later analysis. In an earlier analysis of approximately 590 of the donors, most TCR beta V segments were observed in productive rearrangements about 90% or about 30% of the time, broadly matching IMGT annotations. In a later genetic analysis, a missense DCLRE1C variant was associated with V-gene and J-gene trimming of TCR beta chains, and the association was replicated in an independent cohort. The earlier analysis of almost 600 of the donors excluded roughly 17 rarely observed V segments, including chromosome 9 orphons, because counts were too low. The authors suggested that the approach could potentially be generalized to other disease states and immunological phenotypes. A later analysis reported that several top co-occurrence clusters appeared linked to parvovirus B19, influenza, CMV and Epstein-Barr virus. The only immune exposure information available for the cohort was CMV serostatus. A further reported finding was that TCR beta sequences accurately predicted the HLA-A and HLA-B alleles for most subjects in the first cohort. A few of the identified cytomegalovirus-associated TCR beta chains were confirmed in vitro to be specific for cytomegalovirus antigens. A group of highly shared sequence variants was considered likely to be a technical artifact of the sequencing pipeline. Compared with equally common non-associated chains, HLA-associated TCR beta chains in a later analysis were more clonally expanded and had lower generation probabilities. Most TCR sequences were observed very rarely across donors, whereas some public TCRs were present in many individuals. Most CMV-associated TCR beta chains appeared to be HLA-restricted in a later analysis, and the HLA associations seemed to be driven largely by CMV exposure. Correlated functional status among segregating V segments might be attributable to linkage disequilibrium, but an unknown experimental factor could not be ruled out. Because the 87-base-pair reads could not distinguish some IMGT-functional V segments, including TRBV6-2 and TRBV6-3, those segments were excluded. The classifier was reported to diagnose cytomegalovirus status with high specificity and sensitivity in both the original and validation cohorts. The study gave a list of 150 to 200 TCR beta chains associated with cytomegalovirus. Because HLA typing was missing for some donors at each locus, association tests included only the typed subset. Only TCR beta chains were sequenced in this cohort, and the absence of alpha or paired-chain data limited detectable features. When HLA alleles, especially DR and DQ, strongly co-occurred, TCR associations were difficult to assign to individual alleles.

The TCR comes from a man aged 40-49 years in good health and CMV-seronegative. The sample comprised PBMCs. The chain uses TRBV27 and TRBJ2-4; a tentative D match to TRBD1 spans 5 bases. The DNA sequence is given as TGTGCCAGCAGTCCGCAGGGATTTCAAGCCAAAAACATTCAGTACTTC. It translates to CASSPQGFQAKNIQYF.